A selection of T cell receptor beta chains follows, all from one sample in a study of vaccination effects on CD4 cells after COVID-19. Their specific antigens are unknown. Here immunoSEQ multiplex PCR was the method, and the copy in TCRdb shows in-frame clones only, minus some. The sample lists 70,000 or so clones; around 76% were seen once. Sequences were derived from CD4+ T cells from PBMCs cultured with SARS-CoV-2 spike peptides, sampled before COVID-19 vaccination. The source of these receptors is a human donor who received a COVID-19 vaccine. Both conserved end residues are trimmed from each CDR3. The order of the fields is V gene, CDR3 length, J gene, CDR3 protein.

V gene: TRBV5-1; CDR3 length: 14; J gene: TRBJ1-2; CDR3 protein: ASSLGTGLLTYGYT
V gene: TRBV3-1/TRBV3-2; CDR3 length: 14; J gene: TRBJ2-2; CDR3 protein: ASSQGIGSGAGELF
V gene: TRBV5-4; CDR3 length: 13; J gene: TRBJ1-1; CDR3 protein: ASSLRATLNTEAF
V gene: TRBV18; CDR3 length: 15; J gene: TRBJ2-2; CDR3 protein: ASSQYDRASNTGELF
V gene: TRBV18; CDR3 length: 12; J gene: TRBJ1-3; CDR3 protein: ASSPGADGNTIY
V gene: TRBV7-2; CDR3 length: 12; J gene: TRBJ2-1; CDR3 protein: ASSRDRGENEQF
V gene: TRBV9; CDR3 length: 13; J gene: TRBJ2-5; CDR3 protein: ASSLRTGYQETQY
V gene: TRBV6-6; CDR3 length: 12; J gene: TRBJ1-2; CDR3 protein: ASSRGQGSYGYT
V gene: TRBV5-4; CDR3 length: 13; J gene: TRBJ2-1; CDR3 protein: ASSPRTGYYNEQF
V gene: TRBV29-1; CDR3 length: 10; J gene: TRBJ1-2; CDR3 protein: SVDRDLSGYT
V gene: TRBV7-2; CDR3 length: 13; J gene: TRBJ1-1; CDR3 protein: ASSLVGESLTEAF
V gene: TRBV11-2; CDR3 length: 14; J gene: TRBJ2-3; CDR3 protein: ASSLSYRGGTDTQY
V gene: TRBV19; CDR3 length: 10; J gene: TRBJ1-3; CDR3 protein: ASSIVGDTIY
V gene: TRBV4-3; CDR3 length: 12; J gene: TRBJ1-2; CDR3 protein: ASSHRQINYGYT
V gene: TRBV7-9; CDR3 length: 10; J gene: TRBJ2-1; CDR3 protein: ASSFAGGEQF
V gene: TRBV19; CDR3 length: 13; J gene: TRBJ1-2; CDR3 protein: ATKSLAGGNYGYT
V gene: TRBV18; CDR3 length: 12; J gene: TRBJ1-1; CDR3 protein: ASSARREGTEAF
V gene: TRBV20-1; CDR3 length: 13; J gene: TRBJ2-5; CDR3 protein: SASNSGGAKETQY
V gene: TRBV5-1; CDR3 length: 9; J gene: TRBJ2-3; CDR3 protein: ASSFGDTQY
V gene: TRBV2; CDR3 length: 9; J gene: TRBJ2-5; CDR3 protein: ASRAQETQY
V gene: TRBV5-1; CDR3 length: 13; J gene: TRBJ2-2; CDR3 protein: ASSSTVSITGELF
V gene: TRBV6-5; CDR3 length: 13; J gene: TRBJ2-1; CDR3 protein: ASRRLAGAYNEQF
V gene: TRBV27; CDR3 length: 12; J gene: TRBJ1-4; CDR3 protein: ASSRHGTGEKLF
V gene: TRBV20-1; CDR3 length: 9; J gene: TRBJ1-1; CDR3 protein: TPSRPTEAF
V gene: TRBV3-1/TRBV3-2; CDR3 length: 12; J gene: TRBJ2-1; CDR3 protein: ASSQTSAYNEQF
V gene: TRBV14; CDR3 length: 12; J gene: TRBJ2-1; CDR3 protein: ASSLGTGYNEQF
V gene: TRBV4-1; CDR3 length: 15; J gene: TRBJ2-3; CDR3 protein: ASSRQGLAGNTDTQY
V gene: TRBV24-1; CDR3 length: 13; J gene: TRBJ2-5; CDR3 protein: ATSDSAGTGETQY
V gene: TRBV15; CDR3 length: 11; J gene: TRBJ1-2; CDR3 protein: ATSRTGVYGYT
V gene: TRBV19; CDR3 length: 11; J gene: TRBJ1-5; CDR3 protein: ASSVTSNQPQH
V gene: TRBV6-4; CDR3 length: 11; J gene: TRBJ1-1; CDR3 protein: ASSESSLTEAF
V gene: TRBV9; CDR3 length: 13; J gene: TRBJ1-2; CDR3 protein: ASSVATGTAYGYT
V gene: TRBV18; CDR3 length: 13; J gene: TRBJ2-1; CDR3 protein: ASSPPSGAFYEQF
V gene: TRBV4-3; CDR3 length: 11; J gene: TRBJ2-3; CDR3 protein: ASSQDTADTQY
V gene: TRBV5-6; CDR3 length: 13; J gene: TRBJ2-1; CDR3 protein: ASSLRGGTYNEQF
V gene: TRBV7-2; CDR3 length: 13; J gene: TRBJ1-5; CDR3 protein: ASSLRGGGNQPQH
V gene: TRBV18; CDR3 length: 14; J gene: TRBJ2-3; CDR3 protein: ASSLDRIPNTDTQY
V gene: TRBV12-3/TRBV12-4; CDR3 length: 11; J gene: TRBJ1-1; CDR3 protein: ASSVAGDTEAF
V gene: TRBV10-3; CDR3 length: 12; J gene: TRBJ1-2; CDR3 protein: AISEQGARYGYT
V gene: TRBV4-1; CDR3 length: 13; J gene: TRBJ1-3; CDR3 protein: ASSPATGSGNTIY
V gene: TRBV3-1/TRBV3-2; CDR3 length: 12; J gene: TRBJ2-4; CDR3 protein: ASSPRTDRNIQY
V gene: TRBV10-2; CDR3 length: 12; J gene: TRBJ1-1; CDR3 protein: ASSERTDNTEAF
V gene: TRBV2; CDR3 length: 11; J gene: TRBJ2-5; CDR3 protein: ASGGQGPQTQY
V gene: TRBV3-1/TRBV3-2; CDR3 length: 14; J gene: TRBJ2-3; CDR3 protein: ASSPLAVSGGDTQY
V gene: TRBV18; CDR3 length: 15; J gene: TRBJ2-5; CDR3 protein: ASSPGTPAPIQETQY
V gene: TRBV15; CDR3 length: 14; J gene: TRBJ1-3; CDR3 protein: ATSRDPVGGGNTIY
V gene: TRBV7-3; CDR3 length: 13; J gene: TRBJ2-3; CDR3 protein: ASSLLAGGPDTQY
V gene: TRBV7-2; CDR3 length: 16; J gene: TRBJ2-5; CDR3 protein: ASSLGVLAGYSQETQY
V gene: TRBV7-9; CDR3 length: 15; J gene: TRBJ2-2; CDR3 protein: ASSFPASGGRFWELF
V gene: TRBV11-1; CDR3 length: 13; J gene: TRBJ2-5; CDR3 protein: ASSLGGEPQETQY
V gene: TRBV5-4; CDR3 length: 12; J gene: TRBJ2-5; CDR3 protein: ASSPGTSKETQY
V gene: TRBV27; CDR3 length: 13; J gene: TRBJ2-2; CDR3 protein: ASSFQGLSTGELF